The 15 T cell receptor beta chains given below trace back to one sample, sequenced in a study of cytomegalovirus exposure and HLA in healthy donors. This PCR relied on a set of 60 Vbeta primers and 13 Jbeta primers. Here immunoSEQ multiplex PCR was the method, and the copy in TCRdb shows in-frame clones only, minus some. The repertoire holds tens of thousands of clones, with about 77% as singletons. Sample: PBMCs. The receptors here all came from a male donor in good health and CMV-seropositive.

The chain uses TRBV5-4 and TRBJ1-2; 8 positions agree with TRBD1. Germline V gene data show CDR1 as SGHNT and CDR2 as YYREEE (reference sequence). Trimming took 0 bases from V and 7 from J; bases not matched to a gene: 2. The CDR3 is 13 amino acids. In DNA form, the CDR3 reads TGTGCCAGCAGCTTGGCAGGGGGCGGTGGCTACACCTTC. This translates into CASSLAGGGGYTF. Together with reference TRBV5-4 and TRBJ1-2, the CDR3 gives the full variable domain: ETGVTQSPTHLIKTRGQQVTLRCSSQSGHNTVSWYQQALGQGPQFIFQYYREEENGRGNFPPRFSGLQFPNYSSELNVNALELDDSALYLCASSLAGGGGYTFGSGTRLTVV.

The CDR3 DNA is TGTGCCAGCAGCTGGACAGGGTCTAGCAATCAGCCCCAGCATTTT. The encoded protein is CASSWTGSSNQPQHF. The genes are TRBV13 and TRBJ1-5, with TRBD1 identical over 8 bases. The junction had 2 bases not matched to a gene; V was cut back by 4 bases and J by 0 bases. CDR3 size: 15 residues. Germline CDR1 PRHDT, CDR2 FYEKMQ (reference sequence).

The gene calls are TRBV5-4 and TRBJ2-3; D is possibly TRBD2 (5 bases). Germline V gene data show CDR1 as SGHNT and CDR2 as YYREEE (reference sequence). This CDR3 is built from 17 residues. V shed 3 bases and J shed 1 base, with 18 bases lying between them. The CDR3 here is CASSSRGAQLGTDTQYF. The CDR3 coding sequence is TGTGCCAGCAGCTCCCGGGGTGCCCAGTTGGGCACAGATACGCAGTATTTT.

J is TRBJ2-1 and V is TRBV6-1; D unresolved. V dropped 2 bases and J dropped 6 bases, with 2 bases sitting between them. CDR1 is MNHNS, CDR2 SASEGT, per germline. The CDR3 is 11 amino acids. The CDR3 DNA is TGTGCCAGCAGTGAACTCAATGAGCAGTTCTTC. As protein: CASSELNEQFF.

A single count supports this clone. This chain uses TRBV13 with TRBJ2-5, with D unclear. The J call may be faulty, since TRBJ2-7 better matches the DNA end. This CDR3 comprises 14 residues. Germline V gene sequence: CDR1 PRHDT, CDR2 FYEKMQ (reference sequence). The CDR3 bases are TGTGCCAGCAGCTTAGGACAGATACTTTACGAGCAGTACTTC. Its protein product is CASSLGQILYEQYF.

Comment on this clone: Different DNA sequences within this sample yield the same CDR3. The chain employs TRBV30 and TRBJ1-1; 8 bases map to TRBD1. This CDR3 comprises 13 residues. Germline V lookup: CDR1 GTSNPN, CDR2 SVGIG (reference sequence). V gave up 5 bases and J gave up 5 bases; unmatched junction bases: 7. CDR3 loop: CAWADRGATEAFF. CDR3 DNA: TGTGCCTGGGCTGACAGGGGAGCTACTGAAGCTTTCTTT.

This chain connects TRBV27 to TRBJ2-7; maybe TRBD1 (5 bases). The germline V and J ends were trimmed by 3 bases and 3 bases, with 15 bases remaining between them. CDR3 length equals 15 residues. CDR1 is MNHEY and CDR2 is SMNVEV in the germline V gene (reference sequence). Written as DNA, the CDR3 is TGTGCCAGCAGTTTTATTTCCAGGGAACGCTACGAGCAGTACTTC. It translates to CASSFISRERYEQYF.

V gene TRBV5-1 combines with J gene TRBJ2-5, with 8 positions matching TRBD1. CDR1 is SGHRS and CDR2 is YFSETQ in the germline V gene. This CDR3 is 14 amino acids long. V trimming: 0 bases; J trimming: 4 bases; junction bases outside the gene matches: 2. As DNA, the CDR3 is TGCGCCAGCAGCTTGGCAGGGGGCAGAGAGACCCAGTACTTC. Its translation: CASSLAGGRETQYF.

CDR3 coding DNA: TGTGCCAGCAGCTCCACCGGGACAGGGGATCAAGAGACCCAGTACTTC. Translated, it gives CASSSTGTGDQETQYF. The chain employs TRBV28 and TRBJ2-5; 10 bases are shared with TRBD1. The length of the CDR3 is 16 residues. Germline V gives CDR1 MDHEN, CDR2 SYDVKM. V lost 6 bases, J lost 2 bases, and 9 bases stayed unmatched.

V gene TRBV28 combines with J gene TRBJ1-2, with D possibly being TRBD1 (6 bases). The CDR3 has 14 residues. V was clipped by 7 bases and J by 8 bases, with 20 bases between them. Looked up from germline, CDR1 is MDHEN and CDR2 is SYDVKM. The chain's CDR3 is CASTSSQGIGGYTF. The CDR3 DNA is TGTGCCAGCACCTCGAGTCAGGGGATCGGCGGCTACACCTTC.

The chain uses TRBV28 and TRBJ1-5; D not resolved. Trimming shortened V by 3 bases and J by 2 bases, and 11 bases separated the two germline ends. Germline V CDR1 and CDR2: MDHEN, SYDVKM. There are 15 residues in the CDR3. CDR3 in amino acids: CASSFAGGGNQPQHF. In DNA, the CDR3 is TGTGCCAGCAGTTTTGCCGGAGGCGGCAATCAGCCCCAGCATTTT.

In this sample, this clone turned up a few times. V gene TRBV5-1 combines with J gene TRBJ2-7; TRBD1 matches 9 bases. Germline trimming cut 4 bases from V and 4 bases from J; bases unmatched to any gene: 6. The CDR3 totals 14 residues. Looked up from germline, CDR1 is SGHRS and CDR2 is YFSETQ. DNA of the CDR3: TGCGCCAGCAGCCCGAGGACAGGGGAGTACGAGCAGTACTTC. This encodes CASSPRTGEYEQYF.

The chain uses TRBV4-1 and TRBJ2-1, with 9 nucleotides matching TRBD1. Germline V gene lookup returns CDR1 MGHRA and CDR2 YSYEKL. The V segment lost 4 bases and the J segment 7 bases; nucleotides outside the gene matches: 11. The CDR3 runs 16 residues. The CDR3 DNA reads as TGCGCCAGCAGCCGGCAACCGGGACAGGGCGTAAATGAGCAGTTCTTC. This translates into CASSRQPGQGVNEQFF.

With regard to this clone: Relative to the germline gene, one junction end is altered; a read error may explain this. V is TRBV15 and J is TRBJ1-3, with 8 bases matching TRBD1. CDR1 and CDR2 (germline): LNHNV, YYDKDF (reference sequence). The CDR3 contains 18 residues. The CDR3, as DNA: TGTGCCACCAGCAGTGCCTTGGGACAGGCGCTCTCTGGAAACACCGTATATTTT. It specifies CATSSALGQALSGNTVYF.

This clone occurred once. V usage is TRBV29-1 and J usage is TRBJ1-5, with D perhaps matching TRBD1 (6 bases). V lost 7 bases and J 1 base, leaving 8 bases between the germline ends. Germline V lookup: CDR1 SQVTM, CDR2 ANQGSEA. This CDR3 region has 12 residues. The CDR3 DNA sequence: TGCAGCGCCGGACAGAGCAATCAGCCCCAGCATTTT. Translated: CSAGQSNQPQHF.